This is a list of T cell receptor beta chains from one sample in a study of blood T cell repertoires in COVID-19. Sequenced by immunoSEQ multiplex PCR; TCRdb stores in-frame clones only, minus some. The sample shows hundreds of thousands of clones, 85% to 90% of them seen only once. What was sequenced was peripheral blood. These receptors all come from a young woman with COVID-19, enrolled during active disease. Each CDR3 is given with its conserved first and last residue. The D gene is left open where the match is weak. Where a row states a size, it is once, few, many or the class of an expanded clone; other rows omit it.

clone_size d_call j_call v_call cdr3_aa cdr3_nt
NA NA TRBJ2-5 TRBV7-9 CASSLRDTETQYF TGTGCCAGCAGCCTCCGGGACACAGAGACCCAGTACTTC
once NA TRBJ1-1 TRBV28 CASSQIQGNTEAFF TGTGCCAGCAGCCAAATACAGGGTAACACTGAAGCTTTCTTT
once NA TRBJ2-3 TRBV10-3 CAISRGTDTQYF TGTGCCATCAGCAGGGGAACAGATACGCAGTATTTT
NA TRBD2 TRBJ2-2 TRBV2 CASSEALRTSGRRTGELFF TGTGCCAGCAGTGAAGCGCTTAGGACTAGCGGGAGGCGGACCGGGGAGCTGTTTTTT
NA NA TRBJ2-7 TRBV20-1 CSAQVGYEQYF TGCAGTGCACAGGTTGGCTACGAGCAGTACTTC
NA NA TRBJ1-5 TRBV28 CASSSPVGQIGSQHF TGTGCCAGCAGCTCCCCAGTGGGACAAATCGGGTCCCAGCATTTT
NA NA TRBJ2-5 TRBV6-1 CASSESRGLEETQYF TGTGCCAGCAGTGAATCAAGGGGGTTGGAAGAGACCCAGTACTTC
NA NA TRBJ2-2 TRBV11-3 CASSLSTGIVKDGELFF TGTGCCAGCAGCTTAAGTACAGGGATAGTGAAGGACGGGGAGCTGTTTTTT
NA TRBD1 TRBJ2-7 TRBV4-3 CASSQSIRTGDEQYF TGCGCCAGCAGCCAATCCATAAGGACAGGGGACGAGCAGTACTTC
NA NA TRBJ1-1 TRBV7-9 CASSSLDFEAFF TGTGCCAGCAGCTCGCTTGACTTCGAAGCTTTCTTT
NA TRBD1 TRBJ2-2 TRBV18 CASSPGTGKGTGELFF TGTGCCAGCTCACCTGGGACAGGGAAGGGCACCGGGGAGCTGTTTTTT
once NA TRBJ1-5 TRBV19 CASSIWERGQPQHF TGTGCCAGTAGTATCTGGGAGCGGGGCCAGCCCCAGCATTTT
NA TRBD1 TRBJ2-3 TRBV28 CASSFNRGQTDTQYF TGTGCCAGCAGTTTTAACAGGGGTCAGACAGATACGCAGTATTTT
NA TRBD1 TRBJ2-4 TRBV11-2 CASSQDRALAKNIQYF TGTGCCAGCAGCCAAGACAGGGCCCTAGCCAAAAACATTCAGTACTTC
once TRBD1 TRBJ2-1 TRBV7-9 CASSIPGGWDNEQFF TGTGCCAGCAGTATTCCAGGGGGCTGGGACAATGAGCAGTTCTTC
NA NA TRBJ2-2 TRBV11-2 CASSLGLGGELFF TGTGCCAGCAGCTTAGGGCTAGGCGGGGAGCTGTTTTTT
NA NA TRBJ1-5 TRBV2 CASLELGQPQHF TGTGCCAGCCTAGAGTTGGGTCAGCCCCAGCATTTT
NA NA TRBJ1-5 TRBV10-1 CASSESGAGQPQHF TGCGCCAGCAGTGAGTCGGGGGCCGGGCAGCCCCAGCATTTT
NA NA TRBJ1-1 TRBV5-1 CASSLTNRVANTEAFF TGCGCCAGCAGCTTGACGAACAGGGTGGCGAACACTGAAGCTTTCTTT
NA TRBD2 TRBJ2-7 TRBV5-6 CASSGGTSGLRQYF TGTGCCAGCAGCGGAGGGACTAGCGGCCTACGGCAGTACTTC
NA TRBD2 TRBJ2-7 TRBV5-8 CASSFKTSGMREQYF TGTGCCAGCAGCTTTAAGACTAGCGGGATGAGGGAGCAGTACTTC
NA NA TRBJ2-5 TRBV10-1 CASSPEDGGRETQYF TGCGCCAGCAGTCCCGAGGACGGGGGGCGGGAGACCCAGTACTTC
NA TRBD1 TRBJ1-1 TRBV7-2 CASSLGQANTEAFF TGTGCCAGCAGCCTGGGACAGGCGAACACTGAAGCTTTCTTT
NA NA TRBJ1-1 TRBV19 CASTHRGGNTEAFF TGTGCCAGTACCCATAGGGGGGGGAACACTGAAGCTTTCTTT
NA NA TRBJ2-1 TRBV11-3 CASSFDRYYYNEQFF TGTGCCAGCAGCTTTGACAGGTATTACTACAATGAGCAGTTCTTC
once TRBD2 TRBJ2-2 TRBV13 CASSRGLAGGRTGELFF TGTGCCAGCAGCCGCGGACTAGCGGGAGGGCGGACCGGGGAGCTGTTTTTT
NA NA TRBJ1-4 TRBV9 CASAAGASTNEKLFF TGTGCCAGCGCAGCAGGGGCCTCAACTAATGAAAAACTGTTTTTT
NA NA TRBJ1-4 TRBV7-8 CASSSTGMTNEKLFF TGTGCCAGCAGCTCCACGGGAATGACTAATGAAAAACTGTTTTTT
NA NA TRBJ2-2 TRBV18 CASSWTDSNTGELFF TGTGCCAGCTCGTGGACAGACTCGAACACCGGGGAGCTGTTTTTT
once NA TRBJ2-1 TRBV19 CASSIAEGSSYNEQFF TGTGCCAGTAGTATAGCTGAGGGAAGCTCCTACAATGAGCAGTTCTTC
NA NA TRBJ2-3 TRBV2 CASSPVVPPDTQYF TGTGCCAGCAGTCCAGTGGTTCCCCCCGATACGCAGTATTTT
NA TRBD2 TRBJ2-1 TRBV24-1 CATSDQTSGRFYNEQFF TGTGCCACCAGTGATCAGACTAGCGGGAGGTTTTATAATGAGCAGTTCTTC
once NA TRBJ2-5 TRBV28 CASTQAPYQETQYF TGTGCCAGCACACAGGCCCCTTACCAAGAGACCCAGTACTTC
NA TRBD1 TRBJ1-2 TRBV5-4 CASSGGRQGGFLGYTF TGTGCCAGCAGCGGGGGAAGACAGGGAGGTTTTTTAGGCTACACCTTC
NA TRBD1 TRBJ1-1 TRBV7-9 CASRRQGENTEAFF TGTGCCAGCAGGCGACAGGGAGAGAACACTGAAGCTTTCTTT
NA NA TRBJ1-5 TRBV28 CASSLYRGISQPQHF TGTGCCAGCAGTTTATACCGCGGGATATCTCAGCCCCAGCATTTT
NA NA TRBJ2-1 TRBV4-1 CASSRGQGGIFF TGCGCCAGCAGCCGAGGACAGGGAGGGATTTTCTTC
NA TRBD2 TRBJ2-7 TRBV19 CASSIGGLAGAYEQYF TGTGCCAGTAGTATTGGAGGACTAGCGGGAGCGTACGAGCAGTACTTC
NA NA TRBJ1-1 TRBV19 CASSIVGGRNTEAFF TGTGCCAGTAGTATAGTGGGAGGAAGGAACACTGAAGCTTTCTTT
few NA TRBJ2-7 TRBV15 CATSRDGRGDEQYF TGTGCCACCAGCAGAGATGGGAGGGGGGACGAGCAGTACTTC
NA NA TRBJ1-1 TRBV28 CASSLGRATEAFF TGTGCCAGCAGTTTAGGCAGGGCGACTGAAGCTTTCTTT
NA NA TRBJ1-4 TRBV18 CASSPSGATNEKLFF TGTGCCAGCTCACCCTCAGGGGCAACTAATGAAAAACTGTTTTTT
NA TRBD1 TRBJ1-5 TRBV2 CASMTGEVQPQHF TGTGCCAGCATGACAGGGGAGGTTCAGCCCCAGCATTTT
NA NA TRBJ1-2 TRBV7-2 CASSLAPGVGVVGYTF TGTGCCAGCAGCTTAGCGCCCGGGGTCGGGGTGGTTGGCTACACCTTC
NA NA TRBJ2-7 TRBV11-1 CASSLVGTTDEQYF TGTGCCAGCAGCTTAGTTGGGACAACCGACGAGCAGTACTTC
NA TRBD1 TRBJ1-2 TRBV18 CASSPIRTGGYGYTF TGTGCCAGCTCACCAATCCGGACAGGGGGATATGGCTACACCTTC
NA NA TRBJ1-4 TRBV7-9 CASSPSVTTNEKLFF TGTGCCAGCAGCCCCTCGGTGACAACTAATGAAAAACTGTTTTTT
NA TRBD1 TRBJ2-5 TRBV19 CASSRQGQETQYF TGTGCCAGTAGTCGACAGGGTCAAGAGACCCAGTACTTC
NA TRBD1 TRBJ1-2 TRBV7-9 CASSPRQGNYGYTF TGTGCCAGCAGCCCAAGACAGGGGAACTATGGCTACACCTTC
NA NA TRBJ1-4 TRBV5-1 CASSRRTVGVNEKLFF TGCGCCAGCAGCCGCAGGACAGTTGGGGTTAATGAAAAACTGTTTTTT
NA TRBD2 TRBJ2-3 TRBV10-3 CAISEESSGNVDTQYF TGTGCCATCAGTGAGGAGTCTAGCGGGAACGTAGATACGCAGTATTTT
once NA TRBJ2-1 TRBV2 CASSYAANEQFF TGTGCCAGCAGTTATGCAGCGAATGAGCAGTTCTTC
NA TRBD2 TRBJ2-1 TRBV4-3 CASSQDLVTSGNEQFF TGCGCCAGCAGCCAAGATCTTGTTACTAGCGGCAATGAGCAGTTCTTC
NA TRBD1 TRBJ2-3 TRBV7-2 CASSGTGTGDTQYF TGTGCCAGCAGCGGGACAGGGACTGGGGATACGCAGTATTTT
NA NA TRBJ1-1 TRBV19 CASKVEDSRMEAFF TGTGCCAGTAAGGTAGAGGACAGTCGAATGGAAGCTTTCTTT
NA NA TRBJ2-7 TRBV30 CAWTNGYEQYF TGTGCCTGGACTAATGGCTACGAGCAGTACTTC
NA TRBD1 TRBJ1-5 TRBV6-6 CASKQGAYQPQHF TGTGCCAGCAAACAGGGGGCCTATCAGCCCCAGCATTTT
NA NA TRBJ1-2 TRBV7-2 CASSLVRGYTF TGTGCCAGCAGCTTAGTGCGTGGCTACACCTTC